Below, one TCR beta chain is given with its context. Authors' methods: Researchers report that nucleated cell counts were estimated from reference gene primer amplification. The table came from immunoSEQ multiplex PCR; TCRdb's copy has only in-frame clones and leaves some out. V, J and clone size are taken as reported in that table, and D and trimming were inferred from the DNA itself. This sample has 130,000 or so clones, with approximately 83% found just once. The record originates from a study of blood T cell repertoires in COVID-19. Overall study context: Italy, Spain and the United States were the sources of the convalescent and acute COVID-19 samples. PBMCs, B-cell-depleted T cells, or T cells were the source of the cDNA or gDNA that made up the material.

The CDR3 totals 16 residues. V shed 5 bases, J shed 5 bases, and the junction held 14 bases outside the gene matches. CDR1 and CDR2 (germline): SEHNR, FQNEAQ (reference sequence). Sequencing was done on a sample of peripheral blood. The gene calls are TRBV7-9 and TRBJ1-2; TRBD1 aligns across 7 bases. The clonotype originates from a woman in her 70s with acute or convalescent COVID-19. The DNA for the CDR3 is TGTGCCAGCAGCCCAGACCTGGGACAGAGACTATATGGCTACACCTTC. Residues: CASSPDLGQRLYGYTF. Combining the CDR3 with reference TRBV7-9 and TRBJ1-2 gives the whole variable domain DTGVSQNPRHKITKRGQNVTFRCDPISEHNRLYWYRQTLGQGPEFLTYFQNEAQLEKSRLLSDRFSAERPKGSFSTLEIQRTEQGDSAMYLCASSPDLGQRLYGYTFGSGTRLTVV.